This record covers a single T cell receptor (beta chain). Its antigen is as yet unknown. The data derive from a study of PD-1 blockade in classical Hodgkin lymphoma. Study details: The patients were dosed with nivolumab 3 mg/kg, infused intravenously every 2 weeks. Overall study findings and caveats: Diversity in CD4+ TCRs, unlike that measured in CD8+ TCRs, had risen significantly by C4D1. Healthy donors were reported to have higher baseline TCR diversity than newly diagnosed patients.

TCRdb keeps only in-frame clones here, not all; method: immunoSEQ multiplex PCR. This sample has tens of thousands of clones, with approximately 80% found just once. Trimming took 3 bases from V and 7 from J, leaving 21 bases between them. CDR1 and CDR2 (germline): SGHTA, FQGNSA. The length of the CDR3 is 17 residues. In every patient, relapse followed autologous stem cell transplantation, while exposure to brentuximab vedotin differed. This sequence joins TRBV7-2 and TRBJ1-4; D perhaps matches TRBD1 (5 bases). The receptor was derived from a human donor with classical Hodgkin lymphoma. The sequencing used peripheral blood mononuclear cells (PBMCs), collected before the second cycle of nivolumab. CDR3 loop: CASSLYVAASGVEKLFF. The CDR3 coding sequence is TGTGCCAGCAGCTTGTATGTTGCTGCGTCGGGGGTTGAAAAACTGTTTTTT.